This T cell receptor beta chain was identified in a study of blood T cell repertoires in COVID-19. Study as a whole: Italy, Spain and the United States were the sources of the convalescent and acute COVID-19 samples. In each case, the material was cDNA or gDNA derived from T cells, B-cell-depleted T cells, or PBMCs.

In the study's own analysis: The authors estimated nucleated cell counts from reference gene primer amplification. Method: immunoSEQ multiplex PCR; TCRdb's copy keeps in-frame clones and lacks some. The V and J calls and clone size come from that table; D and trimming were worked out from the DNA. This table has around 170,000 clones, about 85% appearing once. CDR1 is SGHAT, CDR2 FQNNGV, per germline. The CDR3 is made up of 12 amino acids. V lost 5 bases, J lost 7 bases, and 8 bases lay in between. The chain couples TRBV11-2 to TRBJ2-2, with D hard to call. The sequencing input was peripheral blood. The origin of this receptor is a man aged 60 to 75 with acute or convalescent COVID-19. CDR3: CASSPLNGELFF. The CDR3 nucleotides read TGTGCCAGCAGCCCTCTAAACGGGGAGCTGTTTTTT.